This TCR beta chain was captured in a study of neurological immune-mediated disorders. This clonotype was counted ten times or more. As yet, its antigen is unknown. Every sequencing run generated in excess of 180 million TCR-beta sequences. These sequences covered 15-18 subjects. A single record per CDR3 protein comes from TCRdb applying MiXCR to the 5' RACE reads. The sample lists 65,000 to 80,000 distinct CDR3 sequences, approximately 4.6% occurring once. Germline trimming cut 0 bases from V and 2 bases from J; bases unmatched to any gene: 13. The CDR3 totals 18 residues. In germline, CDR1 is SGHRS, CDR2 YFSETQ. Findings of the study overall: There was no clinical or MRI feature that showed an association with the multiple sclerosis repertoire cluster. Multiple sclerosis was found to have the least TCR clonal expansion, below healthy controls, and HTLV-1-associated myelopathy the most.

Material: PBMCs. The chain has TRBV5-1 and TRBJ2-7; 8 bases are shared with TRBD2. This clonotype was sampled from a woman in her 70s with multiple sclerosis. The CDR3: CASSLDTSGVFDPYEQYF. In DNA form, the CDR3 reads TGCGCCAGCAGCTTGGACACTAGCGGCGTGTTCGATCCCTACGAGCAGTACTTC.